Below, one TCR beta chain is given with its context. The target antigen is unknown. Only in-frame clones appear in the TCRdb table, and some are missing; sequencing was by immunoSEQ multiplex PCR. The table records around 64,000 clones, about four fifths of them present only once. The data were obtained in a study of a mutant IDH1 vaccine in newly diagnosed glioma. The overall study: Treated patients had a mean age of 40.4 years and an approximately 60% male, around 38% female split. Standard pretreatment was either radiotherapy, temozolomide, or, for most, radiochemotherapy with temozolomide. General study results and limits: Patients mounted vaccine-induced immune responses in about 92% of cases.

As to time point: baseline, week 1 (first vaccination visit). Treatment denoted: pre-vaccination baseline after standard-of-care therapy. The CDR3 runs to 14 residues. Trimming cost V 5 bases and J 4 bases, with 14 bases left between them. Looked up from germline, CDR1 is WSHSY and CDR2 is SAAADI. The sequencing here drew on peripheral blood mononuclear cells (PBMCs), taken from a glioma patient treated with radiotherapy, temozolomide or both. The rearrangement joins TRBV10-2 to TRBJ1-2, with D tentatively TRBD1 (5 bases). The TCR was taken from a young woman with glioma. Some clones in this sample may be carry-over from other donors' samples. DNA of the CDR3: TGCGCCAGCAGTAGGCAGGGCCTCCTCTATGGCTACACCTTC. Protein: CASSRQGLLYGYTF.